The next 8 T cell receptor beta chains were all read from a single sample in a study of early T cells in non-severe SARS-CoV-2 infection. TCRdb re-called the 5' RACE reads through MiXCR, storing one row per CDR3 protein. The sample yields around 60,000 distinct CDR3 sequences, 10% seen once. The sample was whole blood. These receptor sequences come from an adult who was a healthcare worker with PCR-confirmed SARS-CoV-2 infection or an uninfected control (not recorded which).

This clonotype occurred many times. This chain joins TRBV5-4 and TRBJ2-7, with 7 bases identical to TRBD1. Germline CDR1 reads SGHNT; CDR2 reads YYREEE (reference sequence). The CDR3 runs 13 residues. V was pared by 4 bases and J by 6 bases, with 7 bases of the junction left unmatched. The CDR3 DNA reads as TGTGCCAGCAGCCCAAGGGACAGCCCCGAGCAGTACTTC. It specifies CASSPRDSPEQYF.

J is TRBJ2-7 and V is TRBV10-3; 9 nucleotides align to TRBD1. V dropped 6 bases and J dropped 5; count of bases not matched to a gene: 8. From germline, CDR1 is ENHRY and CDR2 SYGVKD. This CDR3 comprises 14 residues. CDR3 sequence reads: CAIRSTGGEDEQYF. CDR3 sequence (DNA): TGTGCCATCAGGTCTACAGGGGGCGAGGACGAGCAGTACTTC.

This clonotype appeared many times. This chain connects TRBV6-5 to TRBJ1-1; D gene uncertain. The V gene's germline CDR1 is MNHEY and CDR2 SVGAGI. V dropped 0 bases and J dropped 5 bases, with 13 bases sitting between them. This CDR3 is 15 amino acids long. The CDR3 sequence: CASSYSGLSATEAFF. The CDR3 DNA follows: TGTGCCAGCAGTTACTCGGGCCTCAGCGCGACTGAAGCTTTCTTT.

This clonotype was counted ten times or more. The rearrangement joins TRBV20-1 to TRBJ1-6; weak D call: TRBD1 (5 bases). Trimming cost V 1 base and J 10 bases, with 17 bases left between them. This CDR3 is 15 amino acids long. CDR1 and CDR2 (germline): DFQATT, SNEGSKA (reference sequence). CDR3 in DNA: TGCAGTGCTAGAGTGGATAGGGGCAGGAGATCACCCCTCCACTTT. Amino acids: CSARVDRGRRSPLHF.

There are many counts of this clonotype. The chain couples TRBV5-1 to TRBJ2-6; D might be TRBD1 (6 bases). The V end lost 4 bases, the J end lost 12 bases, and 20 bases lay between the germline ends. This CDR3 has 15 residues. CDR1 is SGHRS and CDR2 is YFSETQ in the germline V gene. This CDR3 is CASSEMTGATGVLTF. CDR3 nucleotide sequence: TGCGCCAGCAGCGAGATGACAGGAGCAACTGGCGTCCTGACTTTC.

This clonotype was recorded at least ten times. V and J are TRBV6-6 and TRBJ2-3; 13 bases are a match to TRBD2. The CDR3 is 13 residues long. Germline CDR1 MNHNY, CDR2 SVGAGI (reference sequence). The V and J ends lost 4 bases and 15 bases, in that order; junction bases with no gene match: 7. CDR3 sequence: CASSSPLAGGPYF. In DNA, the CDR3 is TGTGCCAGCAGTTCTCCACTAGCGGGAGGGCCATATTTT.

This clonotype came up many times. The chain carries TRBV5-1 and TRBJ1-3, with TRBD1 matching over 8 bases. Trimming cost V 2 bases and J 0 bases; bases outside gene matches: 13. Germline V gene sequence: CDR1 SGHRS, CDR2 YFSETQ. The CDR3 runs 19 residues. The CDR3 bases are TGCGCCAGCAGCTTTTTACCCTGGATCAGGGGGCTCTCTGGAAACACCATATATTTT. It specifies CASSFLPWIRGLSGNTIYF.

This clonotype showed up just a few times. This chain connects TRBV11-2 to TRBJ2-7; 10 bases match TRBD2. With V trimmed by 1 base and J by 6 bases, 9 bases remained unmatched. The CDR3 is made up of 16 amino acids. The germline gives CDR1 SGHAT, CDR2 FQNNGV. The CDR3 DNA reads TGTGCCAGCAGCTTAGCGAATATAGCGGGAGGCGGCGAGCAGTACTTC. This codes for CASSLANIAGGGEQYF.